The rows below give T cell receptor beta chains drawn from one sample of a study of identical twins. TCRdb reprocessed the 5' RACE reads via MiXCR and lists one record per CDR3 protein. The repertoire has around 1.7 million distinct CDR3 sequences, around 33% of them found once; the top ten carry around 0.3%. Sequenced sample: cord blood. The receptors stem from a newborn girl in good health. CDR3s include the opening cysteine and the closing phenylalanine or tryptophan. The order of the fields is clone size, D gene, J gene, V gene, CDR3 protein, CDR3 DNA. D genes are given only for firm matches. Clone sizes are given selectively: once, few, many, or a class where the clone is expanded.

clone size: many
D gene: TRBD2
J gene: TRBJ2-1
V gene: TRBV4-2
CDR3 protein: CASSQASGRRYNEQFF
CDR3 DNA: TGTGCCAGCAGCCAGGCTAGCGGGAGAAGGTACAATGAGCAGTTCTTC

clone size: few
D gene: TRBD2
J gene: TRBJ2-3
V gene: TRBV29-1
CDR3 protein: CSVGESGRGTDTQYF
CDR3 DNA: TGCAGCGTGGGAGAAAGCGGGAGAGGGACAGATACGCAGTATTTT

clone size: few
D gene: NA
J gene: TRBJ1-1
V gene: TRBV27
CDR3 protein: CASSSFRGKTEAFF
CDR3 DNA: TGTGCCAGCAGTTCTTTTAGGGGGAAAACTGAAGCTTTCTTT

clone size: NA
D gene: NA
J gene: TRBJ1-6
V gene: TRBV20-1
CDR3 protein: CSARFYRSPYNSPPHF
CDR3 DNA: TGCAGTGCTAGGTTTTACAGGAGTCCCTATAATTCACCCCCCCACTTT

clone size: NA
D gene: NA
J gene: TRBJ2-1
V gene: TRBV20-1
CDR3 protein: CSARGWRASNNEQFF
CDR3 DNA: TGCAGTGCTAGAGGGTGGAGGGCCTCAAACAATGAGCAGTTCTTC

clone size: NA
D gene: NA
J gene: TRBJ2-7
V gene: TRBV20-1
CDR3 protein: CSASASRGASPEQYF
CDR3 DNA: TGCAGTGCTAGTGCCTCTAGGGGGGCCAGTCCCGAGCAGTACTTC

clone size: few
D gene: TRBD1
J gene: TRBJ2-3
V gene: TRBV27
CDR3 protein: CASSDRDADTQYF
CDR3 DNA: TGTGCCAGCAGCGACAGGGATGCAGATACGCAGTATTTT

clone size: few
D gene: TRBD2
J gene: TRBJ2-3
V gene: TRBV10-3
CDR3 protein: CAISGGGSTQYF
CDR3 DNA: TGTGCCATCAGTGGAGGCGGGAGTACGCAGTATTTT

clone size: few
D gene: TRBD2
J gene: TRBJ2-3
V gene: TRBV29-1
CDR3 protein: CSVRTSGKTYTQYF
CDR3 DNA: TGCAGCGTTCGGACTAGCGGGAAAACTTATACGCAGTATTTT

clone size: NA
D gene: NA
J gene: TRBJ1-2
V gene: TRBV19
CDR3 protein: CASPPGDGYTF
CDR3 DNA: TGTGCCAGTCCCCCGGGGGATGGCTACACCTTC

clone size: few
D gene: TRBD2
J gene: TRBJ2-2
V gene: TRBV29-1
CDR3 protein: CSVDGAGGFTGELFF
CDR3 DNA: TGCAGCGTTGATGGAGCGGGAGGCTTCACCGGGGAGCTGTTTTTT

clone size: NA
D gene: NA
J gene: TRBJ1-5
V gene: TRBV12-3/TRBV12-4
CDR3 protein: CASSLGTGCQPQHF
CDR3 DNA: TGTGCCAGCAGTTTAGGTACAGGGTGCCAGCCCCAGCATTTT

clone size: few
D gene: TRBD2
J gene: TRBJ2-1
V gene: TRBV12-3/TRBV12-4
CDR3 protein: CASSVGTSGRPNEQFF
CDR3 DNA: TGTGCCAGCAGTGTTGGGACTAGCGGGAGACCCAATGAGCAGTTCTTC

clone size: NA
D gene: NA
J gene: TRBJ1-6
V gene: TRBV20-1
CDR3 protein: CSATGPFLYNSPPHF
CDR3 DNA: TGCAGTGCTACAGGGCCCTTCCTCTATAATTCACCCCCCCACTTT

clone size: few
D gene: TRBD1
J gene: TRBJ1-4
V gene: TRBV12-3/TRBV12-4
CDR3 protein: CASRSDREQEKLFF
CDR3 DNA: TGTGCCAGCAGATCGGACAGGGAACAAGAAAAACTGTTTTTT

clone size: NA
D gene: TRBD1
J gene: TRBJ1-2
V gene: TRBV20-1
CDR3 protein: CSAGQGVGGYTF
CDR3 DNA: TGCAGTGCGGGACAGGGGGTTGGTGGCTACACCTTC

clone size: few
D gene: TRBD2
J gene: TRBJ2-1
V gene: TRBV5-5
CDR3 protein: CASSLRGFTSAYNEQFF
CDR3 DNA: TGTGCCAGCAGCTTGAGGGGTTTTACTAGCGCCTACAATGAGCAGTTCTTC

clone size: NA
D gene: NA
J gene: TRBJ2-3
V gene: TRBV6-6
CDR3 protein: CASSYAPGADTQYF
CDR3 DNA: TGTGCCAGCAGTTACGCCCCCGGGGCAGATACGCAGTATTTT

clone size: NA
D gene: NA
J gene: TRBJ2-7
V gene: TRBV20-1
CDR3 protein: CSAHRLYNEQYF
CDR3 DNA: TGCAGTGCTCACAGACTCTACAATGAGCAGTACTTC

clone size: NA
D gene: TRBD2
J gene: TRBJ2-7
V gene: TRBV4-2
CDR3 protein: CASSQGLALYEQYF
CDR3 DNA: TGTGCCAGCAGCCAGGGACTAGCGTTATACGAGCAGTACTTC

clone size: many
D gene: NA
J gene: TRBJ2-3
V gene: TRBV20-1
CDR3 protein: CSAPFGDTQYF
CDR3 DNA: TGCAGTGCCCCATTTGGAGATACGCAGTATTTT

clone size: few
D gene: NA
J gene: TRBJ2-7
V gene: TRBV20-1
CDR3 protein: CSAIPIGTPADEQYF
CDR3 DNA: TGCAGTGCTATCCCCATAGGGACCCCGGCGGACGAGCAGTACTTC

clone size: NA
D gene: NA
J gene: TRBJ1-1
V gene: TRBV5-6
CDR3 protein: CASSLSPGGATEAFF
CDR3 DNA: TGTGCCAGCAGCTTGTCGCCGGGGGGGGCGACTGAAGCTTTCTTT

clone size: NA
D gene: TRBD1
J gene: TRBJ2-7
V gene: TRBV20-1
CDR3 protein: CSARGTGRYEQYF
CDR3 DNA: TGCAGTGCTAGAGGGACAGGGCGCTACGAGCAGTACTTC

clone size: few
D gene: NA
J gene: TRBJ2-7
V gene: TRBV9
CDR3 protein: CASSVGSPKETSPYEQYF
CDR3 DNA: TGTGCCAGCAGCGTAGGTAGCCCAAAGGAGACCTCCCCCTACGAGCAGTACTTC

clone size: few
D gene: NA
J gene: TRBJ2-3
V gene: TRBV4-1
CDR3 protein: CASSPRGTSRVADTQYF
CDR3 DNA: TGCGCCAGCAGCCCGAGGGGAACTAGTCGGGTTGCCGATACGCAGTATTTT

clone size: NA
D gene: TRBD2
J gene: TRBJ2-4
V gene: TRBV28
CDR3 protein: CASTTPAGGRNIQYF
CDR3 DNA: TGTGCCAGCACCACCCCAGCGGGAGGTAGAAACATTCAGTACTTC